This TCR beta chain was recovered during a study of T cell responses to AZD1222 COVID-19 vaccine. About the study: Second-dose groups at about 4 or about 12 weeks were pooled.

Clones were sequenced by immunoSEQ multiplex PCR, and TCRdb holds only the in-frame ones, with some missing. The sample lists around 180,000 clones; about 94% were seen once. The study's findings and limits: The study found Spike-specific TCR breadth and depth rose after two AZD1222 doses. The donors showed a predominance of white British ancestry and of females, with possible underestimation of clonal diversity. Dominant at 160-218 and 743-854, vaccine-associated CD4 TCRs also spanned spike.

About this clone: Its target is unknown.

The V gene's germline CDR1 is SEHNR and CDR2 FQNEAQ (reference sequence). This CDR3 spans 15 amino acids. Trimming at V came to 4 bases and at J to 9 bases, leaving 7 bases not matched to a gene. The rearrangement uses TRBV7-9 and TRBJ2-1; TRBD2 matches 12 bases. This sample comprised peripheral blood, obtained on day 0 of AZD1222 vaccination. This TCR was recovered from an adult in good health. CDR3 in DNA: TGTGCCAGCAGCTGGACTAGCGGGAACCAGGTTGAGCAGTTCTTC. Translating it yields CASSWTSGNQVEQFF.